A selection of T cell receptor beta chains follows, all from one sample in a study of response to subunit inactivated influenza vaccine. TCRdb reprocessed the RT-PCR reads with MiXCR, giving one entry per CDR3 protein. The sample contains about 500,000 distinct CDR3 sequences, 15% to 20% of which appear only once. Sequences were derived from CD4+ T cells sorted from PBMCs, sampled roughly 24 months after vaccination. Receptors were obtained from a man aged 45-69 years who received an inactivated influenza vaccine. CDR3s include the opening cysteine and the closing phenylalanine or tryptophan. The D gene is left open where the match is weak. Expanded clones are given a class, and other clones once, few, many or no size at all.

length: 16; V: TRBV7-2; J: TRBJ2-5; D: TRBD2; size: -; CDR3: CASSLLSGVYQETQYF; DNA: TGTGCCAGCAGCTTACTAAGCGGGGTGTACCAAGAGACCCAGTACTTC
length: 14; V: TRBV7-6; J: TRBJ2-3; D: -; size: few; CDR3: CASSSGGQMNTQYF; DNA: TGTGCCAGCAGCTCGGGGGGACAAATGAATACGCAGTATTTT
length: 15; V: TRBV20-1; J: TRBJ2-3; D: TRBD2; size: -; CDR3: CSASTSGRAGDTQYF; DNA: TGCAGTGCTAGTACTAGCGGGAGGGCCGGAGATACGCAGTATTTT
length: 15; V: TRBV3-1; J: TRBJ2-4; D: -; size: few; CDR3: CASSQVDTSKNIQYF; DNA: TGTGCCAGCAGCCAAGTTGACACATCCAAAAACATTCAGTACTTC
length: 14; V: TRBV6-5; J: TRBJ2-1; D: -; size: -; CDR3: CASSYSLGNNEQFF; DNA: TGTGCCAGCAGTTACTCGCTAGGGAACAATGAGCAGTTCTTC
length: 11; V: TRBV24-1; J: TRBJ2-7; D: TRBD1; size: many; CDR3: CATADRVEQYF; DNA: TGTGCCACAGCTGACAGGGTCGAGCAGTACTTC
length: 14; V: TRBV5-1; J: TRBJ2-4; D: -; size: -; CDR3: CASSPTLAKNIQYF; DNA: TGCGCCAGCAGCCCAACTCTAGCCAAAAACATTCAGTACTTC
length: 14; V: TRBV20-1; J: TRBJ2-1; D: -; size: few; CDR3: CSALAKRAYNEQFF; DNA: TGCAGTGCTTTGGCGAAGCGGGCCTACAATGAGCAGTTCTTC
length: 13; V: TRBV10-3; J: TRBJ1-1; D: -; size: -; CDR3: CAIVTSGLTEAFF; DNA: TGTGCCATAGTGACCTCGGGGTTGACTGAAGCTTTCTTT
length: 15; V: TRBV15; J: TRBJ1-1; D: -; size: -; CDR3: CATSRDSQTNTEAFF; DNA: TGTGCCACCAGCAGAGATTCACAGACGAACACTGAAGCTTTCTTT
length: 15; V: TRBV6-2/TRBV6-3; J: TRBJ1-1; D: TRBD1; size: few; CDR3: CASSPGGAVNTEAFF; DNA: TGTGCCAGCAGTCCAGGGGGCGCGGTGAACACTGAAGCTTTCTTT
length: 15; V: TRBV11-3; J: TRBJ2-3; D: TRBD1; size: -; CDR3: CASSSGQGFTDTQYF; DNA: TGTGCCAGCAGCTCTGGACAGGGGTTCACAGATACGCAGTATTTT
length: 13; V: TRBV3-1; J: TRBJ2-3; D: TRBD2; size: -; CDR3: CASSLLAGDTQYF; DNA: TGTGCCAGCAGCTTACTAGCGGGAGATACGCAGTATTTT
length: 14; V: TRBV11-1; J: TRBJ1-1; D: -; size: many; CDR3: CASSLQQGNTEAFF; DNA: TGTGCCAGCAGCCTCCAACAGGGGAACACTGAAGCTTTCTTT
length: 13; V: TRBV7-9; J: TRBJ2-3; D: -; size: few; CDR3: CASNPGATDTQYF; DNA: TGTGCCTCCAACCCGGGAGCGACAGATACGCAGTATTTT
length: 12; V: TRBV25-1; J: TRBJ2-5; D: -; size: many; CDR3: CASGPDSKTQYF; DNA: TGTGCCAGCGGGCCCGACAGCAAGACCCAGTACTTC
length: 15; V: TRBV4-2; J: TRBJ1-2; D: -; size: few; CDR3: CASSQGYRLNYGYTF; DNA: TGTGCCAGCAGCCAAGGGTACAGGCTTAACTATGGCTACACCTTC
length: 16; V: TRBV5-5; J: TRBJ1-6; D: TRBD1; size: few; CDR3: CASSTGTVMYNSPLHF; DNA: TGTGCCAGCAGCACCGGGACAGTTATGTATAATTCACCCCTCCACTTT
length: 13; V: TRBV25-1; J: TRBJ2-2; D: TRBD2; size: few; CDR3: CASTLAGGGELFF; DNA: TGTGCCAGCACTTTAGCGGGAGGGGGGGAGCTGTTTTTT
length: 15; V: TRBV12-3/TRBV12-4; J: TRBJ1-3; D: -; size: few; CDR3: CASREGTSSGNTIYF; DNA: TGTGCCAGCAGGGAGGGCACGAGCTCTGGAAACACCATATATTTT
length: 12; V: TRBV20-1; J: TRBJ2-7; D: TRBD1; size: few; CDR3: CSAKTGAYEQYF; DNA: TGCAGTGCTAAGACAGGGGCCTACGAGCAGTACTTC
length: 12; V: TRBV2; J: TRBJ1-6; D: -; size: few; CDR3: CASRQDRGPLHF; DNA: TGTGCCAGCCGACAGGACAGAGGGCCCCTCCACTTT
length: 13; V: TRBV28; J: TRBJ2-7; D: -; size: -; CDR3: CASKTGLLDEQYF; DNA: TGTGCCAGCAAAACGGGACTCCTGGACGAGCAGTACTTC
length: 13; V: TRBV3-1; J: TRBJ2-5; D: TRBD2; size: -; CDR3: CASGLAGGETQYF; DNA: TGTGCCAGCGGACTAGCGGGAGGAGAGACCCAGTACTTC
length: 15; V: TRBV3-1; J: TRBJ2-7; D: -; size: -; CDR3: CASSQPGAVPYEQYF; DNA: TGTGCCAGCAGCCAACCGGGAGCTGTCCCATACGAGCAGTACTTC
length: 15; V: TRBV12-3/TRBV12-4; J: TRBJ1-2; D: TRBD1; size: many; CDR3: CASSSTGGDLRGYTF; DNA: TGTGCCAGCAGTTCCACAGGGGGGGATTTACGCGGCTACACCTTC
length: 14; V: TRBV20-1; J: TRBJ1-5; D: -; size: -; CDR3: CSGVGREWYQPQHF; DNA: TGCAGTGGAGTAGGCAGGGAGTGGTACCAGCCCCAGCATTTT
length: 15; V: TRBV6-2/TRBV6-3; J: TRBJ1-5; D: -; size: many; CDR3: CASSRQGFGNQPQHF; DNA: TGTGCCAGCAGCCGCCAGGGCTTCGGCAATCAGCCCCAGCATTTT
length: 14; V: TRBV29-1; J: TRBJ2-4; D: TRBD2; size: few; CDR3: CSARRTSGELIQYF; DNA: TGCAGCGCCCGAAGGACTAGCGGAGAATTGATTCAGTACTTC
length: 17; V: TRBV7-9; J: TRBJ1-3; D: -; size: -; CDR3: CASSLPRGKASGNTIYF; DNA: TGTGCCAGCAGCTTACCCAGGGGAAAAGCCTCTGGAAACACCATATATTTT
length: 13; V: TRBV6-6; J: TRBJ1-1; D: -; size: many; CDR3: CASSYMAHTEAFF; DNA: TGTGCCAGCAGTTACATGGCGCACACTGAAGCTTTCTTT
length: 19; V: TRBV4-3; J: TRBJ1-4; D: -; size: few; CDR3: CASSHRRDTLTSTNEKLFF; DNA: TGCGCCAGCAGCCACCGACGGGACACCTTAACCTCAACTAATGAAAAACTGTTTTTT
length: 15; V: TRBV30; J: TRBJ2-1; D: -; size: few; CDR3: CAWSIPGPNQNEQFF; DNA: TGTGCCTGGAGTATTCCGGGCCCAAACCAGAATGAGCAGTTCTTC
length: 16; V: TRBV7-2; J: TRBJ2-3; D: TRBD2; size: -; CDR3: CASSRESGRGTDTQYF; DNA: TGTGCCAGCAGTAGGGAGAGCGGGAGGGGTACAGATACGCAGTATTTT
length: 14; V: TRBV20-1; J: TRBJ1-4; D: TRBD1; size: few; CDR3: CSATGGITNEKLFF; DNA: TGCAGTGCGACAGGGGGCATAACTAATGAAAAACTGTTTTTT
length: 13; V: TRBV7-2; J: TRBJ2-1; D: -; size: few; CDR3: CASSTPSPNEQFF; DNA: TGTGCCAGCAGCACCCCTTCGCCCAATGAGCAGTTCTTC
length: 11; V: TRBV5-6; J: TRBJ2-1; D: -; size: -; CDR3: CASSSFPEQFF; DNA: TGTGCCAGCAGCTCCTTTCCTGAGCAGTTCTTC
length: 15; V: TRBV20-1; J: TRBJ2-7; D: -; size: few; CDR3: CSARDDVLANYEQYF; DNA: TGCAGTGCTAGAGATGATGTCTTAGCGAACTACGAGCAGTACTTC
length: 14; V: TRBV5-1; J: TRBJ2-2; D: -; size: many; CDR3: CASSRTGNTGELFF; DNA: TGCGCCAGCAGTAGGACCGGTAACACCGGGGAGCTGTTTTTT
length: 14; V: TRBV29-1; J: TRBJ2-1; D: TRBD2; size: few; CDR3: CSAAAGGSYNEQFF; DNA: TGCAGCGCTGCAGCGGGGGGTTCCTACAATGAGCAGTTCTTC